The rows below give T cell receptor beta chains drawn from one sample of a study of T cells in Graves' hyperthyroidism and ophthalmopathy. One entry per CDR3 protein results from TCRdb running MiXCR on the multiplex PCR reads. The table lists around 520,000 distinct CDR3 sequences, around 15% of them singletons. The sample consisted of blood. Source of these receptors: a woman between 40 and 50 years old with Graves' hyperthyroidism. CDR3s include the opening cysteine and the closing phenylalanine or tryptophan. Each record gives: V gene, J gene, CDR3 length, D gene, clone size, CDR3 protein, CDR3 DNA. D genes are given only for firm matches. Where a row states a size, it is once, few, many or the class of an expanded clone; other rows omit it.

TRBV13,TRBJ2-7,18,TRBD2,many,CASSLGGLFGLAGDEQYF,TGTGCCAGCAGCTTAGGTGGGTTGTTTGGCCTAGCGGGAGACGAGCAGTACTTC
TRBV5-1,TRBJ1-1,15,-,many,CASSLGMGLNTEAFF,TGCGCCAGCAGCTTGGGGATGGGATTGAACACTGAAGCTTTCTTT
TRBV7-9,TRBJ1-3,16,-,once,CASSLEVWGSGNAIYF,TGTGCCAGCAGCTTAGAAGTTTGGGGATCTGGAAACGCCATATATTTT
TRBV27,TRBJ2-4,15,-,many,CASSLGGLAKNIQYF,TGTGCCAGCAGTTTGGGGGGACTAGCCAAAAACATTCAGTACTTC
TRBV20-1,TRBJ2-1,14,-,many,CSATVTSIYNEQFF,TGCAGTGCTACGGTCACCAGCATCTACAATGAGCAGTTCTTC
TRBV5-5,TRBJ2-3,14,-,few,CASSLIQITDTQYF,TGTGCCAGCAGCTTGATCCAGATCACAGATACGCAGTATTTT
TRBV30,TRBJ2-1,14,TRBD2,few,CAWSSSGSGVEQFF,TGTGCCTGGAGCTCTAGCGGGAGTGGGGTTGAGCAGTTCTTC
TRBV28,TRBJ2-5,19,TRBD2,many,CASSVGVIGTSGSFQTQYF,TGTGCCAGCAGTGTCGGGGTGATCGGGACTAGCGGGAGTTTCCAGACCCAGTACTTC
TRBV16,TRBJ2-7,13,-,many,CASSQWLDGEQYF,TGTGCCAGCAGCCAATGGCTAGACGGCGAGCAGTACTTC
TRBV6-1,TRBJ1-1,14,-,many,CASSESVANTEAFF,TGTGCCAGCAGTGAATCGGTCGCGAACACTGAAGCTTTCTTT
TRBV12-3/TRBV12-4,TRBJ2-1,15,TRBD2,many,CASSTPGLRYNEQFF,TGTGCCAGCAGTACACCGGGACTACGGTACAATGAGCAGTTCTTC
TRBV5-1,TRBJ2-1,18,-,-,CASSQDNPLSFSYNEQFF,TGCGCCAGCAGCCAAGATAATCCGCTTAGTTTCTCCTACAATGAGCAGTTCTTC
TRBV20-1,TRBJ2-2,14,TRBD2,-,CSAASGSKTGELFF,TGCAGTGCTGCTAGCGGGAGTAAAACCGGGGAGCTGTTTTTT
TRBV4-2,TRBJ2-5,17,TRBD2,few,CASSQEVAGGYQETQYF,TGTGCCAGCAGCCAAGAGGTAGCGGGAGGATATCAAGAGACCCAGTACTTC
TRBV2,TRBJ2-2,12,-,many,CAIGGYTGELFF,TGTGCCATCGGCGGGTACACCGGGGAGCTGTTTTTT
TRBV5-6,TRBJ2-1,12,-,-,CASSLASGEQFF,TGTGCCAGCAGCTTGGCCAGCGGAGAGCAGTTCTTC
TRBV5-1,TRBJ1-6,16,-,-,CASSLEPGTYNSPLHF,TGCGCCAGCAGCTTGGAGCCGGGGACCTATAATTCACCCCTCCACTTT
TRBV7-2,TRBJ2-3,13,-,many,CASSPGNTDTQYF,TGTGCCAGCAGCCCAGGGAACACAGATACGCAGTATTTT
TRBV20-1,TRBJ1-5,13,-,few,CSARAVGNQPQHF,TGCAGTGCTAGAGCGGTCGGCAATCAGCCCCAGCATTTT
TRBV2,TRBJ1-1,14,TRBD1,many,CASRGDSMNTEAFF,TGTGCCAGCAGGGGGGACAGTATGAACACTGAAGCTTTCTTT
TRBV7-3,TRBJ2-2,16,TRBD1,-,CASSPQSTGLTGELFF,TGTGCCAGCAGCCCCCAATCGACAGGGCTCACCGGGGAGCTGTTTTTT
TRBV28,TRBJ2-1,15,TRBD2,many,CASNNRDYMNNEQFF,TGTGCCAGCAACAACCGGGACTACATGAACAATGAGCAGTTCTTC
TRBV12-3/TRBV12-4,TRBJ2-2,14,-,-,CASSAGGSTGELFF,TGTGCCAGCAGCGCCGGAGGGTCCACCGGGGAGCTGTTTTTT
TRBV3-1,TRBJ2-3,13,-,many,CASSRDSTYTQYF,TGTGCCAGCAGCCGAGACAGCACCTATACGCAGTATTTT
TRBV4-1,TRBJ2-2,16,-,few,CASSQVVFPNTGELFF,TGCGCCAGCAGCCAAGTTGTTTTCCCGAACACCGGGGAGCTGTTTTTT
TRBV11-2,TRBJ2-3,14,-,many,CASNRLTGRDTQYF,TGTGCCAGCAACAGACTGACAGGAAGAGATACGCAGTATTTT
TRBV20-1,TRBJ2-1,11,-,many,CSASGNNEQFF,TGCAGTGCTAGCGGGAACAATGAGCAGTTCTTC
TRBV7-6,TRBJ1-1,15,-,-,CASSLLAVMNTEAFF,TGTGCCAGCAGCTTATTGGCAGTGATGAACACTGAAGCTTTCTTT